This record covers a single TCR beta chain. Its antigen remains unidentified. Within one base of it there is no much larger clone, and no base qualities were kept. Using the deep immunoSEQ assay, TCR CDR3 regions were amplified from genomic DNA by multiplex PCR. Genomic DNA extracted from each cell subset was distributed evenly over all wells of several immunoSEQ 96-well plates, and each plate served as one replicate. For sorted subsets, roughly 190 ng of genomic DNA, equivalent to 30,000 or so T cell genomes, went into each replicate PCR. Purified libraries were quantified with a Qubit 3.0 fluorometer, sized on a Bioanalyzer 2100, and re-quantified with the KAPA Library Quantification kit. A separate single-read 150-cycle Illumina NextSeq 550 flow cell was used to sequence each immunoSEQ 96-well plate. The published analysis was carried out like this. The immunoSEQ output contained only junctional sequences without quality scores, so filtering could not match that applied to full-length reads. Sequences were annotated with PyIR, a Python wrapper for IgBLAST v1.9, and V/J genes and CDR3 were assigned using IMGT germline references. Reads with weak V/J assignments (E-value above 1e-6), missing CDR3, stop codons, out-of-frame junctions, or ambiguous translated residues were removed. A V3J clonotype was defined by an identical inferred V gene, J gene, and CDR3 amino acid sequence. The percentage overlap between two repertoires was calculated by dividing the number of shared unique clonotypes by the size of the smaller repertoire. Three approaches were used to assess repertoire richness: RTK rarefaction, the Chao1 estimator, and Recon v2.1 estimates of unobserved clonotypes. Generation probabilities for all TCRbeta clonotypes obtained by the gDNA method from a few donors were computed using OLGA. The table was pulled from immuneACCESS by TCRdb, which kept in-frame rearrangements only. Such tables lose some clones; where checked, under half of the loss comes from unresolved V genes, and the rest has no known cause. That table is the source of V, J and clone size, and D and trimming were worked out from the DNA. In all, the sample holds about 2.3 million clones, and 85% to 95% of those were seen once. In total, the top ten clones hold under 0.45% of the sample.

Healthy HIV-negative adults with no recently reported acute infections or vaccinations were included as donors. Every donor was a Caucasian adult living in Nashville, Tennessee, USA. CD4+ T cells were enriched by magnetic negative selection, after which naive cells were positively selected on CD45RA and the negative fraction was taken as the memory subset. Blood was obtained by leukapheresis, after which PBMCs were separated by Ficoll-Histopaque density gradient centrifugation and cryopreserved in liquid nitrogen vapor phase. Purity and quantity of every magnetically sorted T cell population were checked by analytical flow cytometry. Genomic DNA was isolated from each sorted fraction and quantified by UV absorbance on a Nanodrop 2000c. After removal of 4 bases from V and 7 bases from J, the junction retains 4 bases not matched to a gene. Based on the germline V gene (reference sequence), the CDR1 and CDR2 sequences are LNHDA and SQIVND. From cysteine to phenylalanine, the CDR3 is 14 amino acids long. Only the CDR3 region is kept as DNA, spanning 42 bases read in frame from base 1.

This sample is drawn from a study of shared clonotypes between healthy human individuals (TCRdb year 2020). Background for the entire study: The cohort comprised a couple of women and a few men aged 18 to 49 years. Libraries were prepared and TCR repertoires were sequenced by different laboratories using diverse techniques, in order to increase sequencing depth and limit assay-specific biases. To estimate repertoire size and how much clonotypes are shared between individuals, the study performed deep sequencing of blood TCR repertoires from about 5 healthy adults. For each donor, three plates each were used for CD4 naive and CD4 memory, two plates were used for CD8 naive, and one plate was used for CD8 memory. Leukapheresis yielded between about 0.94 and 9.5 billion PBMCs per donor.

General findings and caveats noted by the study authors: Clonotypes shared by all four sorted-subset donors showed higher generation probabilities than non-shared clonotypes. Incomplete sequencing was indicated by rarefaction of sorted-subset datasets, despite the large sequencing depth. Sampling was restricted to blood, and TCR repertoires in tissue are likely to differ from TCR repertoires in blood. Naive subsets generally had larger estimated clonotype richness than memory subsets did. Because the study included a small number of donors, the genetic and exposure-history diversity represented was limited. Sharing across a few donors was observed for 5% to 6.5% of naive CD4, 3% to 4% of naive CD8, 2% to 2.5% of memory CD4, and around 0.4% of memory CD8 clonotypes. Pairwise subsampling indicated that sequencing depth was expected to affect the degree of clonotype sharing among donors.

The TCR was taken from a man aged 18 to 30 in good health. Some clones in this sample may be carry-over from other donors' samples. The chain employs TRBV19 and TRBJ2-2; 9 junctional bases match TRBD1. The sample comprised naive CD4+ T cells from PBMCs. The meaning of the sample's cell subset or site label: CD45RA+ positively selected. The DNA sequence reads TGTGCCAGTAGTACAGGACAGGGGAGCGGGGAGCTGTTTTTT. The encoded protein is CASSTGQGSGELFF.